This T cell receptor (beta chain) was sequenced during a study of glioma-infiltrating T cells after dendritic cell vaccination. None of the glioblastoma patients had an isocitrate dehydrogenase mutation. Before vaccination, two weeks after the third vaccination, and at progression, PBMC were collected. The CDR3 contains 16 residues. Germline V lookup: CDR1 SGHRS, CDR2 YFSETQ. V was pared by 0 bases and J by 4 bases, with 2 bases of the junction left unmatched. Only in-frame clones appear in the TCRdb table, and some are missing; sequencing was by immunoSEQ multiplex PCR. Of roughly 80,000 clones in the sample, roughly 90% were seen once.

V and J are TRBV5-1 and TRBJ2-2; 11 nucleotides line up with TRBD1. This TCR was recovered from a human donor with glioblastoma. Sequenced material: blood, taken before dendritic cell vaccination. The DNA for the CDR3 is TGCGCCAGCAGCTTGGTAGGGACAGGGGGCACCGGGGAGCTGTTTTTT. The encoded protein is CASSLVGTGGTGELFF.